This TCR beta chain derives from a study of T cell responses to AZD1222 COVID-19 vaccine. V was clipped by 2 bases and J by 8 bases, with 13 bases between them. Germline lookup yields CDR1 SGHRS and CDR2 YFSETQ. The CDR3 contains 13 residues. This table comes from immunoSEQ multiplex PCR, and its TCRdb copy is limited to in-frame clones, with some not included. The profile covers 140,000 to 150,000 clones, with roughly 90% appearing a single time and around 3.5% taken by the ten largest. The TCR originated in an adult who received the AZD1222 COVID-19 vaccine. The V call is TRBV5-1, the J call TRBJ1-2; unclear D gene. Sequencing used peripheral blood, obtained 28 days after the second AZD1222 dose. The DNA of the CDR3 is TGCGCCAGCAGCTTAGAACGGTCGTGGGGCTACACCTTC. Translated: CASSLERSWGYTF.